The clone carrying this T cell receptor (beta chain) was recorded many times. Its antigen remains unidentified. This sample was taken from a study of beta chain features in type 1 diabetes. Regarding the study as a whole: Significant though moderate, a shortening of TCRB CDR3s appeared in all four CD4+ subsets of Type 1 diabetes patients. Any role of HLA type in TCRB rearrangement remained unresolved here. A greater similarity of naive, central memory and Treg TCRB repertoires was seen among patients than among healthy donors. VDJ junctions from type 1 diabetes patients carried fewer insertions and larger deletions.

Every donor provided one heparinised blood draw, which averaged roughly 120 mL. Of the isolated RNA, all was reverse transcribed, and so the sequenced material was expressed TCRB transcripts. The assay was immunoSEQ multiplex PCR, and TCRdb's table has in-frame clones only and misses some. Of about 340,000 clones listed, about a tenth were seen once; the top ten hold 1%. There are 16 residues in the CDR3. CDR1 is LGHNA and CDR2 is YSLEER in the germline V gene. Trimming left V 0 bases short and J 2 bases short, with 11 bases between. The clonotype originates from a man aged 25 to 40 with type 1 diabetes. Input material: central memory CD4+ T cells from blood. This rearrangement joins TRBV4-3 to TRBJ2-1; D unclear. CDR3 sequence (DNA): TGCGCCAGCAGCCAAGACGGCAGGCCCACCTACAATGAGCAGTTCTTC. Amino acid sequence: CASSQDGRPTYNEQFF.